One sample yielded the 25 T cell receptor beta chains listed below, sequenced in a study of post-analysis software for immune sequencing data. Study observations and caveats: Comparison of patients with controls showed five TRBV segments more frequent in patients, TRBV5-6, TRBV5-1 and TRBV20-1 among them.

The TCR beta cDNA libraries contained unique molecular identifiers. Using its own MiXCR run on the PCR reads, TCRdb lists one record per CDR3 protein. The sample has roughly 730,000 distinct CDR3 sequences; roughly 29% are singletons. Antigens for these TCRs are unknown. The specimen sequenced was blood. The receptors stem from a girl aged 10 to 17 with multiple sclerosis.

This clonotype appeared a few times. The V gene is TRBV29-1, the J gene TRBJ1-2; D uncertain. The CDR3 has 11 amino acids. V gave up 0 bases and J gave up 8 bases, with 7 bases separating them. Germline V gene data show CDR1 as SQVTM and CDR2 as ANQGSEA. The chain's CDR3 is CSVEDRSGYTF. CDR3 bases: TGCAGCGTTGAAGATCGAAGCGGCTACACCTTC.

The rearrangement joins TRBV5-6 to TRBJ1-1; possible D gene TRBD1, 6 bases. CDR3 length equals 15 residues. The germline V gene has CDR1 SGHDT and CDR2 YYEEEE. Trimming pared 0 bases from V and 4 bases from J, leaving 13 bases between. The chain's CDR3 is CASSLEQGSGTEAFF. Written as DNA, the CDR3 is TGTGCCAGCAGCTTGGAACAGGGAAGCGGCACTGAAGCTTTCTTT.

The table lists this clonotype with a few counts. The chain recombines TRBV6-6 with TRBJ1-5; TRBD1 aligns across 7 bases. V lost 2 bases, J lost 3 bases, and 10 bases stayed unmatched. There are 17 residues in the CDR3. Germline values: CDR1 MNHNY, CDR2 SVGAGI (reference sequence). CDR3 coding DNA: TGTGCCAGCAGTTACGGGGGGGACAGACCGGACAATCAGCCCCAGCATTTT. Amino acid sequence: CASSYGGDRPDNQPQHF.

This clonotype was counted between two and nine times. The chain uses TRBV28 and TRBJ2-7; 10 nucleotides match TRBD2. Germline trimming cut 6 bases from V and 3 bases from J; bases unmatched to any gene: 8. The CDR3 has 15 residues. Germline CDR1 and CDR2: MDHEN and SYDVKM. DNA for the CDR3: TGTGCCAGCAGCCAGGGAGGACTAGCGGACTACGAGCAGTACTTC. Its translation is CASSQGGLADYEQYF.

The chain's CDR3 is CSARRPGVGYEQYF. Written as DNA, the CDR3 is TGCAGTGCTAGACGGCCAGGGGTTGGGTACGAGCAGTACTTC. The rearrangement joins TRBV20-1 to TRBJ2-7; D is possibly TRBD1 (6 bases). V was pared by 2 bases and J by 4 bases, with 15 bases between. Looked up from germline, CDR1 is DFQATT and CDR2 is SNEGSKA (reference sequence). The CDR3 runs to 14 residues.

This clonotype was counted a few times. The chain carries TRBV10-3 and TRBJ1-5; no clear D. V was cut by 3 bases and J by 4 bases, with 13 bases left in between. CDR3 length: 15 amino acids. The germline V gene has CDR1 ENHRY and CDR2 SYGVKD. In DNA form, the CDR3 reads TGTGCCATCAGTGACGCTGGGGAAAGAAATCAGCCCCAGCATTTT. This translates into CAISDAGERNQPQHF.

V and J are TRBV2 and TRBJ2-7; tentative D call: TRBD1 (6 bases). Trimming shortened V by 5 bases and J by 2 bases, and 10 bases separated the two germline ends. Germline V gene sequence: CDR1 SNHLY, CDR2 FYNNEI. The length of the CDR3 is 13 residues. The CDR3: CASSRQVPYEQYF. CDR3 coding DNA: TGTGCCAGCAGTCGACAGGTTCCCTACGAGCAGTACTTC. Based on the CDR3 plus reference TRBV2 and TRBJ2-7, the full variable domain is EPEVTQTPSHQVTQMGQEVILRCVPISNHLYFYWYRQILGQKVEFLVSFYNNEISEKSEIFDDQFSVERPDGSNFTLKIRSTKLEDSAMYFCASSRQVPYEQYFGPGTRLTVT.

This clonotype occurred many times. The V gene is TRBV28, the J gene TRBJ1-5; D might be TRBD1 (6 bases). Trimming took off 5 bases at V and 2 bases at J, with 13 bases between the two ends. The CDR3 is 15 residues long. CDR1 and CDR2 (germline): MDHEN, SYDVKM. The CDR3 region is CASSGGRGGNQPQHF. The CDR3 DNA sequence: TGTGCCAGCAGTGGGGGCAGGGGAGGCAATCAGCCCCAGCATTTT.

To note about this clonotype: The junction and the germline gene differ at one end; a read error may be behind it. The chain employs TRBV28 and TRBJ2-7; 14 bases line up with TRBD2. The CDR3 is 17 residues long. Germline-derived CDR1 and CDR2 are MDHEN and SYDVKM. CDR3 amino acids: CANSSVGLAGAGYEQYF. The CDR3, as DNA: TGTGCCAACAGTTCGGTGGGACTAGCGGGAGCTGGCTACGAGCAGTACTTC.

This clonotype was picked up a small number of times. J is TRBJ2-7 and V is TRBV9; TRBD1 matches 8 bases. Trimming at V came to 0 bases and at J to 1 base, leaving 3 bases not matched to a gene. CDR3 size: 15 residues. Germline loops: CDR1 SGDLS, CDR2 YYNGEE. The CDR3 region is CASSVGTGRSYEQYF. The CDR3 coding sequence is TGTGCCAGCAGCGTAGGGACAGGGAGATCCTACGAGCAGTACTTC.

This clonotype was recorded many times. This chain joins TRBV20-1 and TRBJ2-1, with TRBD2 as a possible D gene (6 bases). Between the trimmed V and J ends, which lost 0 bases and 6 bases, there was a span of 18 bases. The CDR3 is 16 residues long. Germline lookup yields CDR1 DFQATT and CDR2 SNEGSKA (reference sequence). The CDR3 DNA is TGCAGTGCTAGAGATCGGACCCCTAGCGTAGGCAATGAGCAGTTCTTC. This gives the protein CSARDRTPSVGNEQFF.

In its sample, this clonotype was seen a few times. The chain couples TRBV27 to TRBJ2-7; TRBD2 agrees at 7 bases. This CDR3 comprises 15 residues. CDR1 is MNHEY, CDR2 SMNVEV, per germline (reference sequence). V was pared by 6 bases and J by 2 bases, with 10 bases of the junction left unmatched. This chain's CDR3 is CASRRERDGPYEQYF. The CDR3 DNA follows: TGTGCCAGCAGGAGAGAGCGGGACGGTCCCTACGAGCAGTACTTC.

The J gene is TRBJ1-4, the V gene TRBV7-2; D unresolved. From germline, CDR1 is SGHTA and CDR2 FQGNSA. There are 15 residues in the CDR3. V was cut by 5 bases and J by 0 bases, with 10 bases left in between. The DNA of the CDR3 is TGTGCCAGCAGCGCCTCGCTGTCAACTAATGAAAAACTGTTTTTT. Protein product: CASSASLSTNEKLFF.

CDR3 DNA: TGCAGCCGAAGGGGCTCCACAGATACGCAGTATTTT. Protein: CSRRGSTDTQYF. The chain is built from TRBV29-1 and TRBJ2-3; D is possibly TRBD1 (5 bases). Germline V lookup: CDR1 SQVTM, CDR2 ANQGSEA. The V end lost 8 bases, the J end lost 2 bases, and 11 bases lay between the germline ends. This CDR3 spans 12 amino acids.

In this sample, this clonotype turned up a few times. A read error may be the cause here, since a much bigger clone is one base away. CDR3 protein: CASSWGQGRETQYF. The DNA for the CDR3 is TGTGCCAGCAGTTGGGGACAGGGGAGGGAGACCCAGTACTTC. This chain uses TRBV12-3 or TRBV12-4 with TRBJ2-5; 10 bases fit TRBD1. The CDR3 spans 14 residues. The J segment lost 5 bases and the V segment lost 4 bases, leaving 4 bases of the junction unmatched.

This clonotype was observed a handful of times. The chain couples TRBV6-6 to TRBJ1-6, with unresolved D. Trimming removed 6 bases at V and 0 bases at J, with 15 bases between. Germline-derived CDR1 and CDR2 are MNHNY and SVGAGI (reference sequence). The CDR3 contains 17 residues. The chain's CDR3 is CASSTWLRGSYNSPLHF. The CDR3 DNA reads TGTGCCAGCAGCACCTGGTTGCGGGGCTCCTATAATTCACCCCTCCACTTT.

This clonotype came up many times. The V call is TRBV6-5, the J call TRBJ2-3; the D is unclear. The ends were cut back, 6 bases at V and 4 bases at J, with 11 bases in the middle. The germline gives CDR1 MNHEY, CDR2 SVGAGI. This CDR3 spans 13 amino acids. The chain's CDR3 is CASRGLTPDTQYF. The CDR3 nucleotides read TGTGCCAGCAGGGGGTTGACCCCAGATACGCAGTATTTT.

A note on this clonotype: A much more abundant neighbour one base away suggests this may be a read error. The CDR3 spells CTSSHWGGEQYF. Written as DNA, the CDR3 is TGTACCAGCAGCCACTGGGGCGGCGAGCAGTACTTC. The V call is TRBV5-5, the J call TRBJ2-4; tentative D call: TRBD1 (5 bases). The DNA matches TRBJ2-7 better at its end, which makes the J call doubtful. The germline gives CDR1 SGHKS, CDR2 YYEKEE (reference sequence). This CDR3 is built from 12 residues.

The gene calls are TRBV3-1 and TRBJ1-2; D unclear. From germline, CDR1 is LGHDT and CDR2 YNNKEL (reference sequence). V was pared by 4 bases and J by 8 bases, with 17 bases between. This CDR3 is 14 amino acids long. Here the CDR3 DNA reads TGTGCCAGCAGCCCGGCGGAGGGTCCTATCGGCTACACCTTC. Its protein is CASSPAEGPIGYTF.

Comment on this clonotype: A much larger clonotype is one base distant, so this may be a read error. No conserved phenylalanine or tryptophan ends this CDR3, so it is likely a read error. The gene calls are TRBV11-2 and TRBJ2-5; 13 nucleotides align to TRBD2. Trimming removed 8 bases from V and 6 bases from J; junction bases left unmatched: 9. Germline V gene sequence: CDR1 SGHAT, CDR2 FQNNGV. The CDR3 has 15 residues. CDR3 DNA sequence: TGTGCCAGCTCACGACCCGGGACTAGCGGGAAGACCCAGTACGTC. Protein: CASSRPGTSGKTQYV.

The chain recombines TRBV4-3 with TRBJ2-3; perhaps TRBD2 as D (7 bases). Germline CDR1 LGHNA, CDR2 YSLEER. The CDR3 runs to 18 residues. V dropped 0 bases and J dropped 4 bases, with 20 bases sitting between them. The CDR3 reads CASSQDAGGLNLADTQYF. DNA for the CDR3: TGCGCCAGCAGCCAAGATGCCGGGGGGCTAAATCTCGCAGATACGCAGTATTTT.

The chain has TRBV28 and TRBJ2-5; 11 bases map to TRBD1. CDR3 length: 16 residues. Germline-derived CDR1 and CDR2 are MDHEN and SYDVKM. Unmatched junction bases numbered 9, after V lost 2 bases and J lost 7 bases. The CDR3 DNA is TGTGCCAGCAGTTTAAGTGGGACAGGGGGACGGGGGACCCAGTACTTC. Encoded protein: CASSLSGTGGRGTQYF.

V usage is TRBV7-9 and J usage is TRBJ2-1, with D unclear. The CDR3 runs 15 residues. Trimming cost V 2 bases and J 6 bases, with 14 bases left between them. Germline V gene sequence: CDR1 SEHNR, CDR2 FQNEAQ (reference sequence). CDR3 DNA sequence: TGTGCCAGCAGCTTATTAGAAGGGTTGAGCAATGAGCAGTTCTTC. It encodes CASSLLEGLSNEQFF.

This chain joins TRBV20-1 and TRBJ2-7; TRBD2 agrees at 13 bases. Per the germline V gene, CDR1 is DFQATT and CDR2 is SNEGSKA (reference sequence). Trimming took 0 bases from V and 2 from J; bases not matched to a gene: 1. The CDR3 has 15 residues. Here the CDR3 DNA reads TGCAGTGCTAGAGATACTAGCGGGAGGGCCTACGAGCAGTACTTC. This codes for CSARDTSGRAYEQYF.

Regarding this clonotype: One end of the junction is discordant with germline, which a read error may explain. The chain employs TRBV10-1 and TRBJ2-7; TRBD1 agrees at 7 bases. CDR1 and CDR2 (germline): WNHNN, SYGVQD (reference sequence). The CDR3 consists of 16 residues. The CDR3 sequence is CASGESLGGLSNEQYF. CDR3 in DNA: TGCGCCAGCGGTGAGTCGTTAGGGGGCCTCTCGAACGAGCAGTACTTC.